This TCR beta chain was observed in a study of cytomegalovirus exposure and HLA in healthy donors. Overall study findings and caveats: According to the study, 180 or so TCR beta chains were cytomegalovirus-associated. The tendency of first-cohort TCR clusters to co-occur in the 90 to 150 validation repertoires emerged from a later analysis. Researchers reported that a few CMV-associated chains were confirmed in vitro as CMV antigen-specific.

Measured with immunoSEQ multiplex PCR; TCRdb has only the in-frame clones, and not every one. The sample includes some 210,000 clones, roughly 87% of them seen just once. The V end lost 0 bases, the J end lost 0 bases, and 13 bases lay between the germline ends. This CDR3 comprises 16 residues. CDR1 and CDR2 from the germline V gene are SGDLS and YYNGEE. Of note for this clone: Its antigen is unidentified.

The chain couples TRBV9 to TRBJ2-7, with D perhaps matching TRBD1 (6 bases). Sequenced material: PBMCs. The TCR originated in a woman younger than 30 in good health and CMV-seropositive. The CDR3 DNA reads as TGTGCCAGCAGCGTAGCTGGGACACGCGGCTCCTACGAGCAGTACTTC. Protein: CASSVAGTRGSYEQYF.